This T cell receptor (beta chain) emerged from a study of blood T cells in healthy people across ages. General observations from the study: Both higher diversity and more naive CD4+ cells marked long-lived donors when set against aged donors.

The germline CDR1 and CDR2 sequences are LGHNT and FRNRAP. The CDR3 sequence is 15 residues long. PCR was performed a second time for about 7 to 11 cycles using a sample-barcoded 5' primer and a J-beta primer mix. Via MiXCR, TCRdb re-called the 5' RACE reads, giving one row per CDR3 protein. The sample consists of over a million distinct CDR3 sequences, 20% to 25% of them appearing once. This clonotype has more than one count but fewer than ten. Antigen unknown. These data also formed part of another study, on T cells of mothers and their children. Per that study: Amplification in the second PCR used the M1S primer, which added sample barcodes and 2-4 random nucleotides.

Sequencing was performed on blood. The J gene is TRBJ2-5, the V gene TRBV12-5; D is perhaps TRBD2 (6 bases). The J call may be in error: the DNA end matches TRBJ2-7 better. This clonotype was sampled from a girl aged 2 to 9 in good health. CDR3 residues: CASDSLRLGDYEQYF. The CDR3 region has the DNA TGTGCTAGTGATTCCCTCAGACTAGGTGACTACGAGCAGTACTTC.